This TCR beta chain was captured by sequencing in a study of OX40 agonist ivuxolimab in advanced cancers. The overall study: Dose-escalation patients suffered from hepatocellular carcinoma, melanoma, renal cell or head and neck cancer. Whole-study findings and limits: No antigen was identified for the clonally expanded peripheral T cells.

As to this clone: The antigen is unknown.

Sequencing was performed with immunoSEQ multiplex PCR; in TCRdb, only in-frame clones are kept and a portion is missing. The repertoire includes roughly 82,000 clones, approximately 87% of them detected once, and around 0.84% sits in the top ten. The sample here was CD4+ or CD8+ T cells sorted from blood, taken in a trial of the OX40 agonist ivuxolimab. The TCR originated in an adult with an advanced solid tumor such as melanoma, head and neck, liver or kidney cancer.

The CDR3 bases are TGTGCCAGCAGCCGGGGTGTAGAGACCCAGTACTTC. Protein: CASSRGVETQYF. The V gene is TRBV2, the J gene TRBJ2-5, with D possibly being TRBD2 (5 bases). Germline V gene lookup returns CDR1 SNHLY and CDR2 FYNNEI. This CDR3 is built from 12 residues. The ends were cut back, 6 bases at V and 4 bases at J, with 9 bases in the middle.